The clone carrying this TCR beta chain was recorded many times. Its cognate antigen is unknown. Tagging with unique molecular identifiers was applied to individual cDNA molecules. TCRdb reprocessed the 5' RACE reads with MiXCR, giving one entry per CDR3 protein. The sample carries tens of thousands of distinct CDR3 sequences, 8.2% recorded once. The data were obtained in a study of early T cells in non-severe SARS-CoV-2 infection. Study-wide context: Sequencing targeted bulk RNA from unsorted whole blood, leaving chains unpaired. General observations from the study: Anti-spike CD8 responses were favored in VDJdb matching, and private and CD4 specificities were missed.

This CDR3 has 13 amino acids. In germline, CDR1 is KGHSH, CDR2 LQKENI. V shed 8 bases, J shed 7 bases, and the junction held 5 bases outside the gene matches. This TCR was recovered from an adult who was a healthcare worker with PCR-confirmed SARS-CoV-2 infection or an uninfected control (not recorded which). Sequenced: whole blood. This sequence joins TRBV18 and TRBJ1-6, with TRBD1 matching 7 bases. Here the CDR3 DNA reads TGTGCCAGCCTACGGGACAGCAATTCACCCCTCCACTTT. This translates into CASLRDSNSPLHF.